The present T cell receptor beta chain was sequenced within a study of blood T cells in healthy people across ages. Points from the study as a whole: Observed TCR beta diversity per million T cells went down as age went up. This fall followed a roughly linear course with age. PBMCs went unsorted, and a conclusive naive versus antigen-experienced comparison was therefore prevented.

A second about 7 to 11 cycle PCR used barcoded and J-beta primers. The study obtained at least 2.5 million CDR3-containing paired-end reads from every sample. MiXCR was run by TCRdb on the 5' RACE reads, yielding one entry per CDR3 protein. The table has roughly 1,300,000 distinct CDR3 sequences, around 59% seen once. The junction had 4 bases not matched to a gene; V was cut back by 0 bases and J by 1 base. From germline, CDR1 is SGHRS and CDR2 YFSETQ. The CDR3 extends over 16 amino acids. This clonotype was found a few times. The antigen is not known. The sequenced material came from blood. The TCR was taken from a man younger than 30 in good health. V is TRBV5-1 and J is TRBJ2-1, with 7 bases lining up with TRBD2. CDR3 in amino acids: CASSLAAGESYNEQFF. CDR3 bases: TGCGCCAGCAGCTTGGCCGCGGGAGAGTCCTACAATGAGCAGTTCTTC.